This T cell receptor (beta chain) was found in a study of control samples from healthy donors and cancer patients. The germline V gene encodes CDR1 SGHAT and CDR2 FQNNGV. Trimming at V came to 1 base and at J to 7 bases, leaving 9 bases not matched to a gene. The CDR3 extends over 15 amino acids. Generated by immunoSEQ multiplex PCR, the TCRdb table keeps only in-frame clones and is missing some. The sample lists some 2,000 clones, around 84% seen once, with approximately 10% in the top ten. The rearrangement joins TRBV11-2 to TRBJ2-7; TRBD2 aligns across 8 bases. Sequencing was performed on formalin-fixed, paraffin-embedded tissue. The clonotype comes from a female donor with lung cancer. The CDR3 loop is CASSLGLAGRFEQYF. The CDR3 DNA sequence: TGTGCCAGCAGCTTAGGGCTAGCGGGCAGATTTGAGCAGTACTTC.